The rows below give T cell receptor beta chains drawn from one sample of a study of T cells in localized non-small cell lung cancer. The data were produced by immunoSEQ multiplex PCR, yet TCRdb's version contains in-frame clones alone and is incomplete. The sample has under 95,000 clones, 80% seen once. The specimen was peripheral blood, collected before any cancer treatment. Receptors originate from a female donor older than 55 with stage I lung adenocarcinoma. Each CDR3 is given with its conserved first and last residue.

V gene	J gene	CDR3 protein
TRBV18	TRBJ1-2	CASSPNEGTGGSYGYTF
TRBV4-1	TRBJ2-7	CASSQRKQGYEQYF
TRBV10-3	TRBJ1-6	CAIRETGTYNSPLHF
TRBV9	TRBJ1-6	CASSVTPGGSPLHF
TRBV27	TRBJ1-1	CASSLTGTGVDPEAFF
TRBV19	TRBJ2-5	CASSIPSGRGLGETQYF
TRBV5-5	TRBJ2-1	CASSLGRVTYNEQFF
TRBV5-4	TRBJ1-4	CASSLPGSSAEKLFF
TRBV29-1	TRBJ2-1	CSVGGPGLAGNEQFF
TRBV11-2	TRBJ1-1	CASSLPGNTEAFF
TRBV19	TRBJ2-1	CASERTALYNEQFF
TRBV29-1	TRBJ2-5	CSVEARDEETQYF
TRBV13	TRBJ2-3	CASSPRLADTQYF
TRBV19	TRBJ1-5	CASSMPSYQPQHF
TRBV4-3	TRBJ1-2	CASSQETSNYGYTF
TRBV19	TRBJ1-5	CASSIGTGQQPQHF
TRBV19	TRBJ2-7	CASSFPGQGRDKYF
TRBV30	TRBJ1-6	CAWSSWTGYNSPLHF
TRBV9	TRBJ1-1	CASSPGGSAEAFF
TRBV5-4	TRBJ2-1	CASSPPLAVHNEQFF
TRBV6-4	TRBJ1-1	CASSATESTEAFF
TRBV15	TRBJ2-5	CATSRDGRLEETQYF
TRBV6-5	TRBJ1-1	CASSYSTAGNTEAFF
TRBV5-8	TRBJ2-5	CASNLDRVETQYF
TRBV19	TRBJ1-5	CASSIQGAGNQPQHF
TRBV7-6	TRBJ1-3	CASSLLVAGPSGNTIYF
TRBV5-1	TRBJ1-2	CASSLDRRGRGDYGYTF
TRBV6-5	TRBJ2-1	CASTTGATNEQFF
TRBV29-1	TRBJ2-3	CSVAGAYRDTQYF
TRBV9	TRBJ2-3	CASSVATSGRESDTQYF
TRBV19	TRBJ2-3	CASSERRLGTDTQYF
TRBV30	TRBJ1-5	CAWGQGFNQPQHF
TRBV7-2	TRBJ2-7	CASSRGGAGLEQYF
TRBV7-2	TRBJ2-5	CASSLPLGVETQYF
TRBV19	TRBJ2-5	CASSPARGETQYF